This T cell receptor (beta chain) appears in the sequencing data of a study of cytomegalovirus exposure and HLA in healthy donors. The V and J ends lost 6 bases and 7 bases respectively, with 12 bases between them. The CDR3 is made up of 12 amino acids. CDR1 is SNHLY, CDR2 FYNNEI, per germline. Clones were read by immunoSEQ multiplex PCR, and TCRdb kept only the in-frame ones, dropping some. The sample comprises approximately 170,000 clones, about 85% of which are singletons, and approximately 15% rests with the top ten. Findings and limits, study-wide: Among TCR beta chains, those listed as cytomegalovirus-associated numbered over 150.

Turning to this clone: Antigen specificity is unknown.

Sequencing was carried out using PBMCs. The origin of this receptor is a man younger than 35 in good health and CMV-seropositive. This chain uses TRBV2 with TRBJ1-1; D possibly corresponds to TRBD1 (5 bases). This chain's CDR3 is CASRPREDEAFF. CDR3 sequence (DNA): TGTGCCAGCAGACCCAGGGAGGATGAAGCTTTCTTT.